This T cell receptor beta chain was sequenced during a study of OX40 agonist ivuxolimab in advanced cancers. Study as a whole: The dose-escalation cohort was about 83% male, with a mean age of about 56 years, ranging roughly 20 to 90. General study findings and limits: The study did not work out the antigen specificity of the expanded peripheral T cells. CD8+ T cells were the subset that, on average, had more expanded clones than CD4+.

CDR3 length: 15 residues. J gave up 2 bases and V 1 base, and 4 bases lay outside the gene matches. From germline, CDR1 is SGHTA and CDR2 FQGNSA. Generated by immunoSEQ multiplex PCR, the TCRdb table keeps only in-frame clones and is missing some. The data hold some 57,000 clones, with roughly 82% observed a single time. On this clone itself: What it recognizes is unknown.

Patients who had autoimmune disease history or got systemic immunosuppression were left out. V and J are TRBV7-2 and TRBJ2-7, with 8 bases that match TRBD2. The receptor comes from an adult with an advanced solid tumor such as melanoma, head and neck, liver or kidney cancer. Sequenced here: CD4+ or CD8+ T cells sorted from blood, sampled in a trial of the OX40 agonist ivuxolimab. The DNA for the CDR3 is TGTGCCAGCAGCTTAGAGGTAGCGGGGACCTACGAGCAGTACTTC. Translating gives CASSLEVAGTYEQYF.